Presented here are 17 T cell receptor beta chains from one specimen sequenced in a study of blood T cell repertoires in COVID-19. Repertoires were generated with immunoSEQ multiplex PCR, while TCRdb's copy carries only in-frame clones and drops some. The sample carries about half a million clones, approximately 86% recorded once. The specimen was PBMCs or T cells enriched from blood (not recorded which). Source of these receptors: a woman aged 55-75 years who had recovered from COVID-19.

V and J are TRBV7-2 and TRBJ2-3; 10 positions agree with TRBD1. The V gene's germline CDR1 is SGHTA and CDR2 FQGNSA. The junction had 11 bases not matched to a gene; V was cut back by 5 bases and J by 9 bases. The CDR3 totals 15 residues. CDR3 protein: CASSRRDRGFGTQYF. In DNA, the CDR3 is TGTGCCAGCAGCCGCCGGGACAGGGGCTTCGGGACGCAGTATTTT.

The chain has TRBV7-9 and TRBJ1-3; D is undetermined. The V gene lost 5 bases and the J gene lost 0 bases, with 14 bases spanning the gap. The CDR3 is 16 residues long. From germline, CDR1 is SEHNR and CDR2 FQNEAQ (reference sequence). CDR3 DNA: TGTGCCAGCAGCCTACAGCTAACCCTCTCTGGAAACACCATATATTTT. It specifies CASSLQLTLSGNTIYF.

The chain couples TRBV24-1 to TRBJ2-7; 7 bases are a match to TRBD1. CDR3 length: 14 amino acids. V was clipped by 4 bases and J by 2 bases; unmatched bases: 4. The germline V gene has CDR1 KGHDR and CDR2 SFDVKD. CDR3 region: CATSERDSPYEQYF. The CDR3 nucleotides are TGTGCCACCAGTGAGAGGGACAGTCCCTACGAGCAGTACTTC.

The chain recombines TRBV27 with TRBJ2-2, with D uncertain. V lost 2 bases and J 2 bases, leaving 6 bases between the germline ends. Germline V CDR1 and CDR2: MNHEY, SMNVEV (reference sequence). This CDR3 region has 14 residues. CDR3: CASSLKANTGELFF. CDR3 nucleotide sequence: TGTGCCAGCAGTTTAAAAGCTAACACCGGGGAGCTGTTTTTT.

The chain combines TRBV11-2 with TRBJ2-7; 12 bases fit TRBD1. Trimming took 5 bases from V and 7 from J; bases not matched to a gene: 18. Germline-derived CDR1 and CDR2 are SGHAT and FQNNGV. CDR3 length: 18 amino acids. The CDR3 region has the DNA TGTGCCAGCAGCAGGGCGGGGCCCGGGACAGGGGGCGAAGGGGAGCAGTACTTC. Translating gives CASSRAGPGTGGEGEQYF.

In nucleotides, the CDR3 is TGTGCCAGCAGTTCCCCTGGAGGGCCGAGCTCCTACGAGCAGTACGTC. Translating gives CASSSPGGPSSYEQYV. The genes are TRBV6-2 or TRBV6-3 and TRBJ2-7; weak D call: TRBD2 (6 bases). The V gene lost 4 bases and the J gene lost 0 bases, with 16 bases spanning the gap. The CDR3 runs to 16 residues. Germline CDR1 reads MNHEY; CDR2 reads SVGEGT.

The chain combines TRBV7-9 with TRBJ1-4, with TRBD1 matching 7 bases. Trimming cost V 4 bases and J 10 bases; bases outside gene matches: 9. The CDR3 loop spans 14 amino acids. Germline V lookup: CDR1 SEHNR, CDR2 FQNEAQ (reference sequence). The CDR3 nucleotides read TGTGCCAGCAGCTCTTTTGGACAGGAGGGAAAACTGTTTTTT. This sequence encodes CASSSFGQEGKLFF.

CDR3: CASSLTGGAGYTF. In nucleotides, the CDR3 is TGTGCCAGCAGCTTGACAGGGGGCGCGGGCTACACCTTC. The chain joins TRBV5-8 to TRBJ1-2; 9 bases are a match to TRBD1. Germline assignment: CDR1 SGHTS and CDR2 YDEGEE. J was trimmed by 8 bases and V by 1 base; bases with no gene match: 3. The CDR3 has 13 residues.

This rearrangement joins TRBV4-1 to TRBJ2-1; the match to TRBD2 covers 9 bases. CDR3 size: 15 residues. J gave up 5 bases and V 1 base, and 3 bases lay outside the gene matches. Germline-derived CDR1 and CDR2 are MGHRA and YSYEKL. The CDR3: CASSQVIAGDNEQFF. In nucleotides, the CDR3 is TGCGCCAGCAGCCAAGTTATAGCGGGGGACAATGAGCAGTTCTTC.

The CDR3, as DNA: TGTGCCAGCAGTCCAGGACAGGGGGCTGAAGCTTTCTTT. It is translated as CASSPGQGAEAFF. The chain joins TRBV6-5 to TRBJ1-1; the match to TRBD1 covers 10 bases. The CDR3 spans 13 residues. The germline V gene has CDR1 MNHEY and CDR2 SVGAGI. V trimming: 5 bases; J trimming: 6 bases; junction bases outside the gene matches: 3.

The V call is TRBV5-1, the J call TRBJ1-1, with D uncertain. Trimming shortened V by 1 base and J by 1 base, and 14 bases separated the two germline ends. This CDR3 contains 16 residues. Germline assignment: CDR1 SGHRS and CDR2 YFSETQ. Here the CDR3 reads CASSLLGGAWNTEAFF. In nucleotides, the CDR3 is TGCGCCAGCAGCTTGTTGGGAGGCGCTTGGAACACTGAAGCTTTCTTT.

The chain links TRBV5-1 to TRBJ2-5; TRBD2 might be the D (5 bases). Germline lookup yields CDR1 SGHRS and CDR2 YFSETQ. The germline V and J ends were trimmed by 3 bases and 0 bases, with 12 bases remaining between them. This CDR3 region has 15 residues. CDR3 loop: CASSSGSRYQETQYF. Here the CDR3 DNA reads TGCGCCAGCAGCTCGGGGTCCCGATACCAAGAGACCCAGTACTTC.

The chain recombines TRBV12-3 or TRBV12-4 with TRBJ2-1; no reliable D call. Trimming took off 6 bases at V and 0 bases at J, with 6 bases between the two ends. The CDR3 length is 13 residues. CDR3 sequence (DNA): TGTGCCAGCAGGGGCAGCTCCTACAATGAGCAGTTCTTC. It is translated as CASRGSSYNEQFF.

V and J are TRBV24-1 and TRBJ1-2; perhaps TRBD1 as D (5 bases). Trimming stripped 4 bases from V and 8 bases from J, with 16 bases between. Germline V gene lookup returns CDR1 KGHDR and CDR2 SFDVKD. The CDR3 covers 14 residues. The CDR3 is CATSEDPGTRGYTF. For the CDR3, the DNA is TGTGCCACCAGTGAGGACCCAGGGACTCGAGGCTACACCTTC.

This clone was observed a handful of times. The chain uses TRBV5-1 and TRBJ2-1; 9 bases match TRBD1. In germline, CDR1 is SGHRS, CDR2 YFSETQ. V dropped 4 bases and J dropped 3; count of bases not matched to a gene: 8. CDR3 length: 16 residues. The chain's CDR3 is CASSLQPGQGYNEQFF. CDR3 DNA sequence: TGCGCCAGCAGCCTACAACCGGGACAGGGCTACAATGAGCAGTTCTTC.

This chain joins TRBV11-2 and TRBJ2-5, with D possibly being TRBD1 (6 bases). The CDR3 covers 17 residues. Deletions cut 5 bases from V and 0 bases from J, with 19 bases between. CDR1 and CDR2 from the germline V gene are SGHAT and FQNNGV. The CDR3 DNA reads as TGTGCCAGCAGCCCGATCAGGGGCCCCCTTTACCAAGAGACCCAGTACTTC. Translation gives CASSPIRGPLYQETQYF.

The V call is TRBV29-1, the J call TRBJ2-5, with D tentatively TRBD2 (5 bases). The CDR3 is 13 residues long. Trimming shortened V by 4 bases and J by 5 bases, and 14 bases separated the two germline ends. Looked up from germline, CDR1 is SQVTM and CDR2 is ANQGSEA. This CDR3 is CSVGAGGGETQYF. CDR3 nucleotides: TGCAGCGTTGGGGCAGGAGGTGGGGAGACCCAGTACTTC.